What follows describes a single TCR beta chain. What it binds is unknown. This sample was included in a study of T cell responses to AZD1222 COVID-19 vaccine. Study in general: Both about-4-week and about-12-week second-dose recipients were combined. Points from the study as a whole: At study baseline, merely over 5 AZD1222 recipients were seropositive.

Germline V gene data show CDR1 as LGHDT and CDR2 as YNNKEL (reference sequence). V shed 1 base, J shed 8 bases, and the junction held 9 bases outside the gene matches. CDR3 length: 16 residues. Libraries were prepared by immunoSEQ multiplex PCR; TCRdb keeps only in-frame clonotypes and omits some of them. The table includes around 200,000 clones, about 91% detected once. The sequencing used peripheral blood, collected on day 0 of AZD1222 vaccination. This TCR was recovered from an adult in good health. The rearrangement uses TRBV3-1 (or the pseudogene TRBV3-2) and TRBJ2-1; 9 bases agree with TRBD1. CDR3 nucleotides: TGTGCCAGCAGCCAAGCCGGGACAGGGTTCGGGGATGAGCAGTTCTTC. Amino acid sequence: CASSQAGTGFGDEQFF.